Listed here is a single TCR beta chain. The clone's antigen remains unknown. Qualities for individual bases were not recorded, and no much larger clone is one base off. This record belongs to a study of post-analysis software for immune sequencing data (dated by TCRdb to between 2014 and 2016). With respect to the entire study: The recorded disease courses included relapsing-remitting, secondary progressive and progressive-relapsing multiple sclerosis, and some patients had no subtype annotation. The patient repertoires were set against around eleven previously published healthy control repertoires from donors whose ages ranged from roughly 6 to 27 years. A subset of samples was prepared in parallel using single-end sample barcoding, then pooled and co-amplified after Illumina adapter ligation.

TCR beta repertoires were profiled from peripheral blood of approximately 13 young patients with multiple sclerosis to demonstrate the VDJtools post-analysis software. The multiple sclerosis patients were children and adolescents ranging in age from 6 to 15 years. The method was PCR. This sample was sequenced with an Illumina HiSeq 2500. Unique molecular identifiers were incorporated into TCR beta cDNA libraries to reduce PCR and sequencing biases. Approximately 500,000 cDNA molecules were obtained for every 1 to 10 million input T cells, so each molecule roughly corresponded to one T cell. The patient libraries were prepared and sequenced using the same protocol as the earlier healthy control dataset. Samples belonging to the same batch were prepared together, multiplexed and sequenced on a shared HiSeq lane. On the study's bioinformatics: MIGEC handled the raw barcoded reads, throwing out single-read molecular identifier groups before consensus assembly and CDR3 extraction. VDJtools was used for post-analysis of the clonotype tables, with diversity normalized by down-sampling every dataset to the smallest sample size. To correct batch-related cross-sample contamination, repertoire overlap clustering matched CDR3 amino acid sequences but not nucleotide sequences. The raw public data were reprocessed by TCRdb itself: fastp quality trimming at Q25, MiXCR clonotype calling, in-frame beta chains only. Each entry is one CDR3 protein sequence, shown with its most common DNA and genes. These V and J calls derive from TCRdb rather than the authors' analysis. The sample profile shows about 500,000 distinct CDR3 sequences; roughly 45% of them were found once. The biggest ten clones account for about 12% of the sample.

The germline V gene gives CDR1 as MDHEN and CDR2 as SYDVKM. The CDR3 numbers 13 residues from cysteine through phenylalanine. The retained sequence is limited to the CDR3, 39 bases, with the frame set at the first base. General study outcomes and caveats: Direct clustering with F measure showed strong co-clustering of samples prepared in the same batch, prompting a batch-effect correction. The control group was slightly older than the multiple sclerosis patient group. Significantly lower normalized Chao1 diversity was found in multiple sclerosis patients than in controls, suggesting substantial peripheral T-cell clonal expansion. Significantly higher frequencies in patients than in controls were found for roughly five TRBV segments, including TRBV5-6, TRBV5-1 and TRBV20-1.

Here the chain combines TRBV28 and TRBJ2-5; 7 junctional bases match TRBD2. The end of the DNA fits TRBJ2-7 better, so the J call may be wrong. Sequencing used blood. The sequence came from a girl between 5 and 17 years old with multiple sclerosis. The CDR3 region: CASSVLAVYEQYF. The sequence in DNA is TGTGCCAGCAGTGTCCTAGCGGTCTACGAGCAGTACTTC.